This T cell receptor beta chain was identified in a study of regulatory T cells in long-lasting Graves disease. Study findings and constraints: Persistent Graves' patients showed reduced TCR diversity versus newly diagnosed patients.

iRepertoire HTBI primers and Arm-PCR of CDR3 regions built TCR beta libraries. TCRdb passed the multiplex PCR reads through MiXCR, listing each CDR3 protein once. The sample yields about 530,000 distinct CDR3 sequences, 15% to 20% seen once. There are 15 residues in the CDR3. Germline V lookup: CDR1 LNHNV, CDR2 YYDKDF (reference sequence). Trimming removed 0 bases at V and 8 bases at J, with 13 bases between. This clonotype was detected once. Its target is not known. Time point here: newly diagnosed GD, antithyroid drugs for less than 3 months. Extracted RNA from PBMCs served as the source of the TCR library. The data were also submitted as part of a second study, on T cells in Graves' hyperthyroidism and ophthalmopathy.

This specimen was peripheral blood mononuclear cells (PBMCs), taken at new diagnosis, from a patient treated with antithyroid drugs. The gene calls are TRBV15 and TRBJ1-4, with no clear D. The TCR sequence derives from a woman between 40 and 65 years old with Graves disease. The CDR3 loop reads CATSRDEGLNEKLFF. CDR3 coding DNA: TGTGCCACCAGCAGAGATGAAGGGTTGAACGAAAAACTGTTTTTT.